Listed below are T cell receptor beta chains from one sample, sequenced in a study of response to subunit inactivated influenza vaccine. TCRdb re-called the RT-PCR reads with MiXCR, one entry per CDR3 protein. This sample carries about 800,000 distinct CDR3 sequences, around 20% of them seen once, and the ten largest clones take roughly 10%. The sequencing here drew on PBMCs from blood, taken roughly 5 days after vaccination. These receptors came from a man aged 45 to 65 who received an inactivated influenza vaccine. Each CDR3 is given with its conserved first and last residue. Each record gives: J gene, D gene, clone size, V gene, CDR3 protein, CDR3 DNA. A D gene is named only where the DNA matches it firmly. A clone size is listed for some rows: how often the clone was seen (once, few, many), or a class if it is expanded.

>TRBJ2-1|TRBD1|many|TRBV5-1
CASSFRDSYNEQFF
TGCGCCAGCAGCTTCCGGGACAGCTACAATGAGCAGTTCTTC
>TRBJ1-5|.|few|TRBV20-1
CSASRDQPQHF
TGCAGTGCTAGCAGGGATCAGCCCCAGCATTTT
>TRBJ2-1|TRBD2|.|TRBV2
CASSVAGRLAGFILF
TGTGCCAGCAGTGTTGCGGGGCGACTAGCGGGGTTTATCCTGTTC
>TRBJ2-2|TRBD2|.|TRBV20-1
CSAKGLADTGELFF
TGCAGTGCTAAGGGACTAGCGGACACCGGGGAGCTGTTTTTT
>TRBJ1-5|TRBD1|few|TRBV28
CASSRNRGSQPQHF
TGTGCCAGCAGCCGTAACAGGGGTAGTCAGCCCCAGCATTTT
>TRBJ2-7|.|.|TRBV5-1
CASSLGDPTYEQYF
TGCGCCAGCAGCTTGGGTGACCCAACCTACGAGCAGTACTTC
>TRBJ1-6|.|.|TRBV7-2
CASSLEAGRGSPLHF
TGTGCCAGCAGCTTAGAGGCAGGGAGAGGTTCACCCCTCCACTTT
>TRBJ1-1|.|few|TRBV7-8
CASSLEPVGAEAFF
TGTGCCAGCAGCTTAGAACCCGTGGGGGCTGAAGCTTTCTTT
>TRBJ2-1|TRBD2|.|TRBV5-1
CASFGTSGGLGQFF
TGCGCCAGCTTTGGGACTAGCGGGGGCCTCGGGCAGTTCTTC
>TRBJ2-7|.|many|TRBV5-6
CASSLVRYDTSYEQYF
TGTGCCAGCAGCTTGGTAAGGTACGACACGTCCTACGAGCAGTACTTC
>TRBJ2-1|.|.|TRBV18
CASSPPGGATYNEQFF
TGTGCCAGCTCACCACCTGGCGGGGCTACCTACAATGAGCAGTTCTTC
>TRBJ2-5|.|.|TRBV6-1
CASSDSTPETQYF
TGTGCCAGCAGTGATTCGACCCCTGAGACCCAGTACTTC
>TRBJ2-7|TRBD2|.|TRBV7-3
CASSSQLSGRRDEQYF
TGTGCCAGCAGCTCCCAACTTAGCGGGAGGCGCGACGAGCAGTACTTC
>TRBJ2-5|TRBD2|.|TRBV5-1
CASSLVLAGFQETQYF
TGCGCCAGCAGCTTGGTGCTAGCGGGGTTCCAAGAGACCCAGTACTTC
>TRBJ2-2|.|.|TRBV11-2
CASSFVRGGTGELFF
TGTGCCAGCAGCTTTGTTAGGGGTGGTACCGGGGAGCTGTTTTTT
>TRBJ2-1|TRBD2|.|TRBV4-2
CAMSPGPRHNTGLAARNEQFF
TGTGCCATGAGCCCCGGGCCCCGACATAATACGGGACTAGCGGCAAGGAATGAGCAGTTCTTC
>TRBJ2-1|.|.|TRBV7-2
CASSLLTMGFDEQFF
TGTGCCAGCAGCTTACTGACTATGGGTTTCGATGAGCAGTTCTTC
>TRBJ1-2|.|.|TRBV12-3/TRBV12-4
CASTERTDNYGYTF
TGTGCCAGCACCGAGAGGACAGATAACTATGGCTACACCTTC
>TRBJ2-1|.|.|TRBV7-8
CASSTTGASSYNEQFF
TGTGCCAGCAGCACGACAGGAGCGAGCTCCTACAATGAGCAGTTCTTC
>TRBJ2-1|.|.|TRBV28
CASREVDNEQFF
TGTGCCAGCAGAGAGGTAGACAATGAGCAGTTCTTC
>TRBJ2-1|TRBD2|.|TRBV12-3/TRBV12-4
CASSFRLAGGPGDEQFF
TGTGCCAGCAGTTTTCGTCTAGCGGGGGGGCCGGGCGATGAGCAGTTCTTC
>TRBJ2-7|TRBD1|many|TRBV10-3
CATRGGQGSYEQYF
TGTGCCACCCGGGGGGGACAGGGGTCCTACGAGCAGTACTTC
>TRBJ2-1|.|few|TRBV20-1
CSARDFRGVEQFF
TGCAGTGCTAGAGATTTCAGGGGGGTTGAGCAGTTCTTC
>TRBJ2-3|TRBD2|.|TRBV29-1
CSVLAGSLSTDTQYF
TGCAGCGTACTAGCGGGTTCGCTAAGCACAGATACGCAGTATTTT
>TRBJ1-3|.|many|TRBV13
CASRPGPISGNTIYF
TGTGCCAGCAGGCCGGGACCCATCTCTGGAAACACCATATATTTT
>TRBJ1-1|.|once|TRBV28
CASSPPSGTPTSTEAFF
TGTGCCAGCAGTCCACCCTCCGGGACACCTACTAGCACTGAAGCTTTCTTT
>TRBJ2-5|.|few|TRBV6-5
CASSYSTGPSQETQYF
TGTGCCAGCAGTTACTCGACCGGGCCGAGCCAAGAGACCCAGTACTTC
>TRBJ2-3|.|.|TRBV6-1
CASSDPRGATDTQYF
TGTGCCAGCAGTGACCCCAGGGGAGCAACAGATACGCAGTATTTT
>TRBJ2-7|.|many|TRBV6-2/TRBV6-3
CASSYGTSYEQYF
TGTGCCAGCAGTTACGGCACCTCCTACGAGCAGTACTTC
>TRBJ2-7|TRBD1|.|TRBV5-1
CASSLAGTGSHEQYF
TGCGCCAGCAGCTTGGCTGGGACAGGGAGCCACGAGCAGTACTTC
>TRBJ2-3|.|few|TRBV24-1
CATSDPPSDTQYF
TGTGCCACCAGTGATCCCCCCTCAGATACGCAGTATTTT
>TRBJ2-2|.|few|TRBV6-2/TRBV6-3
CASSYSKGRKAPNTGELFF
TGTGCCAGCAGTTACTCGAAAGGAAGGAAGGCCCCCAACACCGGGGAGCTGTTTTTT
>TRBJ2-7|.|few|TRBV4-1
CASSQDRVWYEQYF
TGCGCCAGCAGCCAAGACCGGGTCTGGTACGAGCAGTACTTC
>TRBJ2-1|.|.|TRBV6-1
CASRGFGLRGEQFF
TGTGCCAGCAGGGGATTCGGCCTAAGAGGTGAGCAGTTCTTC
>TRBJ2-2|TRBD2|.|TRBV5-1
CASSLAPGTSQTGELFF
TGCGCCAGCAGCTTGGCCCCCGGGACTAGTCAAACCGGGGAGCTGTTTTTT
>TRBJ2-3|TRBD1|.|TRBV10-3
CAISAGGGTDTQYF
TGTGCCATCAGTGCAGGGGGCGGCACAGATACGCAGTATTTT
>TRBJ2-5|.|few|TRBV20-1
CSANREGETQYF
TGCAGTGCTAACAGGGAGGGAGAGACCCAGTACTTC
>TRBJ2-3|.|few|TRBV7-9
CASSLQVGTSTDTQYF
TGTGCCAGCAGCTTACAAGTGGGGACGAGCACAGATACGCAGTATTTT
>TRBJ2-3|TRBD2|.|TRBV5-5
CASSTIPRGGKDTQYF
TGTGCCAGCAGCACGATCCCCCGGGGGGGTAAAGATACGCAGTATTTT
>TRBJ2-1|TRBD1|many|TRBV7-9
CASSLPGQGRMFF
TGTGCCAGCAGCCTACCGGGACAGGGGCGAATGTTCTTC
>TRBJ2-1|.|.|TRBV9
CASSATGPLKGHNEQFF
TGTGCCAGCAGCGCGACTGGACCCCTAAAGGGGCACAATGAGCAGTTCTTC
>TRBJ2-7|.|many|TRBV4-2
CASSQGDEQYF
TGTGCCAGCAGCCAAGGGGACGAGCAGTACTTC
>TRBJ2-3|.|.|TRBV4-1
CASSQVYREAQYF
TGCGCCAGCAGCCAAGTTTATAGGGAGGCGCAGTATTTT
>TRBJ2-1|.|once|TRBV6-2/TRBV6-3
CASSAGGAHNEQFF
TGTGCCAGCAGTGCGGGTGGCGCCCACAATGAGCAGTTCTTC
>TRBJ2-5|TRBD2|many|TRBV3-1
CASSQGWASGRGETQYF
TGTGCCAGCAGCCAAGGGTGGGCTAGCGGGAGAGGAGAGACCCAGTACTTC
>TRBJ2-3|.|many|TRBV29-1
CSVRGASTDTQYF
TGCAGCGTACGTGGGGCTTCCACAGATACGCAGTATTTT
>TRBJ2-1|TRBD1|few|TRBV28
CASRDRGINNEQFF
TGTGCCAGCAGGGACAGGGGGATTAACAATGAGCAGTTCTTC
>TRBJ2-7|TRBD2|few|TRBV9
CASSEGLAEAYEQYF
TGTGCCAGCAGTGAGGGACTAGCGGAGGCCTACGAGCAGTACTTC
>TRBJ2-7|.|few|TRBV28
CASSLRIDEQYF
TGTGCCAGCAGTTTGCGTATTGACGAGCAGTACTTC
>TRBJ1-2|TRBD1|.|TRBV4-1
CASSQTQGTYGYTF
TGCGCCAGCAGCCAGACACAGGGGACCTATGGCTACACCTTC
>TRBJ1-3|.|.|TRBV9
CASSVGTFTGNTIYF
TGTGCCAGCAGCGTAGGTACCTTTACTGGAAACACCATATATTTT
>TRBJ2-1|TRBD2|few|TRBV20-1
CSARGSRGGFEQFF
TGCAGTGCTAGAGGGTCCCGGGGGGGCTTTGAGCAGTTCTTC
>TRBJ2-7|.|.|TRBV10-3
CATRALTYEQYF
TGTGCCACCCGGGCTTTAACCTACGAGCAGTACTTC
>TRBJ2-7|.|.|TRBV7-8
CASSIGGRGEYRSEQYF
TGTGCCAGCAGCATTGGGGGGAGAGGCGAGTACCGCTCCGAGCAGTACTTC
>TRBJ2-1|.|.|TRBV20-1
CSAIIRDYNEQFF
TGCAGTGCCATCATCCGGGACTACAATGAGCAGTTCTTC